Listed here are 7 T cell receptor beta chains from one sample, sequenced in a study of cytomegalovirus exposure and HLA in healthy donors. PCR used 60 Vbeta primers and 13 Jbeta primers. TCRdb keeps only in-frame clones here, not all; method: immunoSEQ multiplex PCR. Here the sample spans fewer than 200,000 clones, roughly 12% being singletons. Source material: PBMCs. All receptors derive from a man in his fifties or sixties in good health and CMV-seropositive.

The rearrangement joins TRBV6-1 to TRBJ1-1; possibly TRBD1 for D (6 bases). Germline assignment: CDR1 MNHNS and CDR2 SASEGT. CDR3 length equals 13 residues. Trimming removed 4 bases from V and 6 bases from J, with 12 bases in between. In DNA form, the CDR3 reads TGTGCCAGCAGTGGAGGGGGAGAAGCTGAAGCTTTCTTT. It specifies CASSGGGEAEAFF.

This clone showed up just a few times. The V and J genes are TRBV7-9 and TRBJ2-5; TRBD1 aligns across 7 bases. The CDR3 runs to 16 residues. Germline CDR1 is SEHNR and CDR2 is FQNEAQ (reference sequence). With V trimmed by 2 bases and J by 5 bases, 11 bases remained unmatched. The CDR3 reads CASSLSVKQGLETQYF. The CDR3 DNA follows: TGTGCCAGCAGCTTATCCGTTAAACAGGGGCTTGAGACCCAGTACTTC.

In this sample, this clone turned up a few times. Within the sample, other DNA sequences also encode this same CDR3. The J gene is TRBJ1-1, the V gene TRBV6-1; 8 bases are a match to TRBD1. V dropped 6 bases and J dropped 5; count of bases not matched to a gene: 11. Germline values: CDR1 MNHNS, CDR2 SASEGT. CDR3 length equals 15 residues. The chain's CDR3 is CASREAGTGITEAFF. The DNA of the CDR3 is TGTGCCAGCAGGGAGGCCGGGACAGGAATAACTGAAGCTTTCTTT.

This clone was found a few times. This chain joins TRBV29-1 and TRBJ1-2; possibly TRBD1 for D (6 bases). The length of the CDR3 is 13 residues. Per the germline V gene, CDR1 is SQVTM and CDR2 is ANQGSEA. The V gene lost 6 bases and the J gene lost 4 bases, with 15 bases spanning the gap. DNA of the CDR3: TGCAGCGTCTTACAGGGCGTCGGCTATGGCTACACCTTC. Its protein is CSVLQGVGYGYTF.

The J gene is TRBJ1-4, the V gene TRBV7-2; 8 bases fit TRBD1. Germline CDR1 is SGHTA and CDR2 is FQGNSA. CDR3 size: 15 residues. The J segment lost 8 bases and the V segment lost 0 bases, leaving 5 bases of the junction unmatched. The CDR3 DNA reads TGTGCCAGCAGCTTAGCGCCAGGGGGCTGGGAAAAACTGTTTTTT. This gives the protein CASSLAPGGWEKLFF.

This clone was counted only a few times. The chain links TRBV7-8 to TRBJ2-1; 8 bases are shared with TRBD2. The CDR3 is 17 amino acids. The germline CDR1 and CDR2 sequences are SGHVS and FQNEAQ. V trimming: 5 bases; J trimming: 1 base; junction bases outside the gene matches: 10. CDR3 protein: CASSLTGTRSSYNEQFF. In DNA form, the CDR3 reads TGTGCCAGCAGCCTCACCGGGACTAGAAGTTCCTACAATGAGCAGTTCTTC.

The chain is built from TRBV19 and TRBJ1-4; TRBD1 matches 9 bases. The germline CDR1 and CDR2 sequences are LNHDA and SQIVND (reference sequence). The J segment lost 4 bases and the V segment lost 6 bases, leaving 9 bases of the junction unmatched. The CDR3 has 16 residues. In DNA, the CDR3 is TGTGCCAGTAGCTCCGGGACAGGGAAGAATAATGAAAAACTGTTTTTT. This translates into CASSSGTGKNNEKLFF.